This T cell receptor (beta chain) was retrieved from a study of cytomegalovirus exposure and HLA in healthy donors. About the study: Some 85 million unique TCRs, all from HLA-typed donors, were included in an early release of the data. Overall study results and limits: Later on, an analysis tied about 17,000 TCR beta sequences to HLA alleles at 0.05 false discovery rate.

Germline values: CDR1 SGHTA, CDR2 FQGNSA. The CDR3 loop spans 14 amino acids. Trimming took 5 bases from V and 7 from J; bases not matched to a gene: 8. The PCR ran on 60 Vbeta and 13 Jbeta primers. Authors' processing steps: A later analysis tallied some 84 million unique TCR beta chains, 9.5 million to 14 million of them shared. Clones were read by immunoSEQ multiplex PCR, and TCRdb kept only the in-frame ones, dropping some. From that table come the V and J calls and clone size; the DNA was used to work out D and trimming. The sample holds over 150,000 clones, 60% to 80% seen once. With respect to this clone: Its antigen is unidentified.

The specimen was PBMCs. This TCR came from a male donor in good health and CMV-seronegative. The chain recombines TRBV7-2 with TRBJ1-2; the match to TRBD1 covers 9 bases. CDR3 DNA sequence: TGTGCCAGCAGCCCCCCGGGGACAGGGTTTGGCTACACCTTC. This codes for CASSPPGTGFGYTF.